This is a list of T cell receptor beta chains from one sample in a study of T cells in Graves' hyperthyroidism and ophthalmopathy. TCRdb independently ran MiXCR on the multiplex PCR reads; one entry per CDR3 protein. The table shows some 180,000 distinct CDR3 sequences, with over 15% occurring only once. The sample comprised blood. Every receptor here comes from a woman between 45 and 65 years old with Graves' hyperthyroidism. CDR3s include the opening cysteine and the closing phenylalanine or tryptophan. The D gene is left open where the match is weak. Clone size appears in some rows only: once, few, many, or a class for an expanded clone.

d_call clone_size j_call v_call cdr3_aa cdr3_nt
. . TRBJ1-5 TRBV27 CASSPGAGQPQHF TGTGCCAGCAGTCCAGGCGCCGGTCAGCCCCAGCATTTT
TRBD1 many TRBJ1-5 TRBV15 CATSRDRRKDNRGNQPQHF TGTGCCACCAGCAGAGACCGAAGGAAGGACAACAGGGGGAATCAGCCCCAGCATTTT
. many TRBJ1-1 TRBV11-3 CASSSSRTEAFF TGTGCCAGCAGCTCTTCGAGGACTGAAGCTTTCTTT
. few TRBJ1-2 TRBV5-4 CASSLRGYGYTF TGTGCCAGCAGCTTGCGAGGGTATGGCTACACCTTC
TRBD2 once TRBJ2-3 TRBV24-1 CATSDLEASGSEGTQYF TGTGCCACCAGTGATTTGGAGGCTAGCGGGAGCGAGGGTACGCAGTATTTT
. many TRBJ1-1 TRBV19 CASRREGLGTEAFF TGTGCCAGTAGAAGGGAGGGCCTCGGTACTGAAGCTTTCTTT
TRBD1 . TRBJ1-4 TRBV5-4 CASSLWAGGLGREKLFF TGTGCCAGCAGCTTGTGGGCAGGGGGTCTCGGTCGAGAAAAACTGTTTTTT
TRBD2 . TRBJ2-3 TRBV6-4 CASRPRSGGSADTQYF TGTGCCAGCAGACCTCGTAGCGGGGGGAGCGCAGATACGCAGTATTTT
. few TRBJ1-3 TRBV7-9 CASSPTYSGNTIYF TGTGCCAGCAGCCCCACGTACTCTGGAAACACCATATATTTT
. many TRBJ2-3 TRBV28 CASSLPHGTDTQYF TGTGCCAGCAGTTTGCCGCACGGCACAGATACGCAGTATTTT
. . TRBJ2-4 TRBV13 CASSLGDNKDKNIQYF TGTGCCAGCAGCTTAGGCGATAATAAAGACAAAAACATTCAGTACTTC
. many TRBJ1-6 TRBV6-6 CASSYSMGSPLHF TGTGCCAGCAGTTACTCGATGGGTTCACCCCTCCACTTT
TRBD1 . TRBJ2-6 TRBV24-1 CATSEGGAGANVLTF TGTGCCACCAGTGAAGGGGGCGCTGGGGCCAACGTCCTGACTTTC
. many TRBJ2-5 TRBV24-1 CATSDSGRGLQETQYF TGTGCCACCAGTGATTCGGGCAGGGGATTACAAGAGACCCAGTACTTC
. many TRBJ2-1 TRBV5-1 CASSPPPQGLYNEQFF TGCGCCAGCAGCCCGCCCCCACAGGGCCTCTACAATGAGCAGTTCTTC
. . TRBJ1-5 TRBV7-2 CASSFQGQPQRF TGTGCCAGCAGCTTCCAGGGTCAGCCCCAGCGTTTT
TRBD1 . TRBJ2-7 TRBV5-1 CASSLGQGLLYEQYF TGCGCCAGCAGCTTGGGACAGGGTTTGCTCTACGAGCAGTACTTC
TRBD1 many TRBJ1-2 TRBV9 CASSEQGEYGYTF TGTGCCAGCAGCGAACAGGGGGAGTATGGCTACACCTTC
TRBD1 many TRBJ2-5 TRBV2 CASSGGTGGRQETQYF TGTGCCAGCAGTGGGGGGACAGGGGGTCGGCAAGAGACCCAGTACTTC
. many TRBJ2-7 TRBV20-1 CSASPPRGVFEQYF TGCAGTGCTAGCCCTCCCAGGGGGGTATTCGAGCAGTACTTC
. . TRBJ2-3 TRBV12-3/TRBV12-4 CASSLPENYGPTGATDTQYF TGTGCCAGCAGCCTTCCAGAGAACTACGGACCAACCGGGGCCACAGATACGCAGTATTTT
TRBD1 many TRBJ1-1 TRBV27 CASSPFSPGGSNTEAFF TGTGCCAGCAGCCCTTTTTCGCCAGGGGGTTCGAACACTGAAGCTTTCTTT
. . TRBJ1-1 TRBV27 CASSLSNGVSEAFF TGTGCCAGCAGTTTATCGAATGGGGTGAGTGAAGCTTTCTTT
TRBD2 many TRBJ2-1 TRBV5-1 CASSYRAGAINEQFF TGCGCCAGCAGCTACAGAGCGGGGGCCATCAATGAGCAGTTCTTC
TRBD1 . TRBJ2-5 TRBV7-3 CASSPRGYQETQYF TGTGCCAGCAGCCCCAGGGGGTACCAAGAGACCCAGTACTTC
. few TRBJ1-1 TRBV10-3 CAISRDTNTEAFF TGTGCCATCAGTAGGGACACGAACACTGAAGCTTTCTTT
. many TRBJ1-1 TRBV4-1 CASSFVMNAEAFF TGCGCCAGCAGCTTCGTCATGAACGCTGAAGCTTTCTTT
TRBD1 many TRBJ1-1 TRBV6-1 CASSELRTGNTEAFF TGTGCCAGCAGTGAACTGAGGACAGGGAACACTGAAGCTTTCTTT
TRBD1 once TRBJ1-1 TRBV28 CATGTGAPLNTEAFF TGTGCCACCGGGACAGGGGCTCCATTGAACACTGAAGCTTTCTTT
. many TRBJ1-1 TRBV5-1 CASSSGGGENTEAFF TGCGCCAGCAGCTCGGGGGGGGGGGAGAACACTGAAGCTTTCTTT
. . TRBJ1-2 TRBV18 CASSLRLGNYGYTF TGTGCCAGCTCGCTCCGACTCGGTAACTATGGCTACACCTTC
TRBD2 many TRBJ2-3 TRBV6-1 CASSEMVAGGPGDTQYF TGTGCCAGCAGTGAAATGGTAGCGGGGGGGCCAGGAGATACGCAGTATTTT
. many TRBJ1-2 TRBV5-4 CASSLPRGGGYTF TGTGCCAGCAGCTTGCCGCGGGGCGGTGGCTACACCTTC
. once TRBJ2-1 TRBV12-3/TRBV12-4 CASSEGDHGQFF TGTGCCAGCAGTGAGGGGGATCATGGGCAGTTCTTC
. many TRBJ1-6 TRBV5-1 CASSLDTGSPLHF TGCGCCAGCAGCTTGGATACAGGTTCACCCCTCCACTTT
. many TRBJ2-5 TRBV7-2 CASSLGGPQETQYF TGTGCCAGCAGCTTAGGGGGACCCCAAGAGACCCAGTACTTC
. . TRBJ2-3 TRBV5-1 CASSSTEGGFVADTQYF TGCGCCAGCAGCTCCACGGAGGGGGGATTCGTCGCAGATACGCAGTATTTT
. . TRBJ2-7 TRBV5-6 CASSLVEVHEQYF TGTGCCAGCAGCTTGGTTGAGGTCCACGAGCAGTACTTC
. many TRBJ2-7 TRBV20-1 CSASTQGYEQYF TGCAGTGCTAGTACGCAGGGCTACGAGCAGTACTTC
. many TRBJ1-1 TRBV20-1 CSATLGLMNTEAFF TGCAGTGCTACCCTGGGACTCATGAACACTGAAGCTTTCTTT
. many TRBJ2-2 TRBV7-3 CASSFRPDTGELFF TGTGCCAGCAGCTTCCGACCAGACACCGGGGAGCTGTTTTTT
. many TRBJ1-1 TRBV5-1 CASSHNTEAFF TGCGCCAGCAGCCATAACACTGAAGCTTTCTTT
. many TRBJ2-5 TRBV2 CASRGSETQYF TGTGCCAGCAGGGGGTCAGAGACCCAGTACTTC
. many TRBJ2-3 TRBV9 CASSVTTDTQYF TGTGCCAGCAGCGTAACTACAGATACGCAGTATTTT
TRBD2 . TRBJ2-1 TRBV10-3 CAISETGTRIHNEQFF TGTGCCATCAGCGAAACCGGGACTAGAATACACAATGAGCAGTTCTTC
. many TRBJ1-1 TRBV20-1 CSARRQGVNTEAFF TGCAGTGCTAGGCGACAAGGGGTGAACACTGAAGCTTTCTTT
. . TRBJ1-6 TRBV7-9 CASSDILNSPLHF TGTGCCAGCAGTGACATACTTAATTCACCCCTCCACTTT
. many TRBJ2-5 TRBV7-8 CASSLDLPGGHQETQYF TGTGCCAGCAGCTTAGACTTGCCGGGGGGCCACCAAGAGACCCAGTACTTC
. . TRBJ1-1 TRBV11-2 CASSSTFGGATEAFF TGTGCCAGCAGCTCGACATTCGGGGGGGCCACTGAAGCTTTCTTT
. . TRBJ1-6 TRBV6-1 CASSEFGSRGASPLHF TGTGCCAGCAGTGAATTCGGCTCCCGGGGTGCGTCACCCCTCCACTTT
. many TRBJ2-7 TRBV20-1 CSARDSQGQERGYEQYF TGCAGTGCTAGAGATAGCCAGGGACAAGAGAGGGGTTACGAGCAGTACTTC
. many TRBJ1-1 TRBV2 CASSDGRPPSTEAFF TGTGCCAGCAGTGATGGGAGGCCCCCAAGCACTGAAGCTTTCTTT
TRBD2 many TRBJ2-2 TRBV7-2 CASSPGLAGTFTGELFF TGTGCCAGCAGCCCGGGACTAGCGGGGACCTTCACCGGGGAGCTGTTTTTT
TRBD2 many TRBJ2-5 TRBV20-1 CSASGGQETQYF TGCAGTGCTAGCGGGGGGCAAGAGACCCAGTACTTC
. few TRBJ2-5 TRBV19 CASSFQKRETQYF TGTGCCAGTAGTTTTCAAAAACGGGAGACCCAGTACTTC